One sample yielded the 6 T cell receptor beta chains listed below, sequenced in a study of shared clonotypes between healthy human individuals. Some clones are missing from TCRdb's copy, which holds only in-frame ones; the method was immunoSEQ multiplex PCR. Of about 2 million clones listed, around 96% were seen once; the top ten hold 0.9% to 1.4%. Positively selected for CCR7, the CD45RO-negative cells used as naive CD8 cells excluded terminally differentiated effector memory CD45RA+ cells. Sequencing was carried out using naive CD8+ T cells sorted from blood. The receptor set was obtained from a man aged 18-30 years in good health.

For the CDR3, the DNA is TGTGCCAGCAGCTTCCTAGCGGCTGACACCGGGGAGCTGTTTTTT. As protein: CASSFLAADTGELFF. The V gene is TRBV7-9, the J gene TRBJ2-2; TRBD2 aligns across 7 bases. The CDR3 extends over 15 amino acids. The germline CDR1 and CDR2 sequences are SEHNR and FQNEAQ (reference sequence). Losses at the gene ends were 3 bases for V and 3 bases for J; bases not matched to a gene: 4.

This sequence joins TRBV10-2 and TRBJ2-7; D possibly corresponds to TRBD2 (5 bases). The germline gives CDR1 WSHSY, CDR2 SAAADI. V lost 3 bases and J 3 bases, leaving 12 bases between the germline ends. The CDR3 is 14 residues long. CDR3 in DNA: TGCGCCAGCAGTGATCACGGGGTACGCTACGAGCAGTACTTC. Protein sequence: CASSDHGVRYEQYF.

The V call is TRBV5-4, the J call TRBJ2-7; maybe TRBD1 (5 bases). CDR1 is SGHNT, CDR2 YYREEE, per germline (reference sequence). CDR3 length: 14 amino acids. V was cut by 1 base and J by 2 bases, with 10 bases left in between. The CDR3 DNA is TGTGCCAGCAGCTTGTCCGACAGAACCTACGAGCAGTACTTC. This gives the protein CASSLSDRTYEQYF.

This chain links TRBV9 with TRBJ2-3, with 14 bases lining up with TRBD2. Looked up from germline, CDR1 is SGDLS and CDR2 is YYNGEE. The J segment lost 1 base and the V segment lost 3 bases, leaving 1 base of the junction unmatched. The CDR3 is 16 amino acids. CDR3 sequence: CASSAGLAGGTDTQYF. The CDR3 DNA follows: TGTGCCAGCAGCGCGGGACTAGCGGGGGGCACAGATACGCAGTATTTT. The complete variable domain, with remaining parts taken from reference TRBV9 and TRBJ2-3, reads DSGVTQTPKHLITATGQRVTLRCSPRSGDLSVYWYQQSLDQGLQFLIQYYNGEERAKGNILERFSAQQFPDLHSELNLSSLELGDSALYFCASSAGLAGGTDTQYFGPGTRLTVL.

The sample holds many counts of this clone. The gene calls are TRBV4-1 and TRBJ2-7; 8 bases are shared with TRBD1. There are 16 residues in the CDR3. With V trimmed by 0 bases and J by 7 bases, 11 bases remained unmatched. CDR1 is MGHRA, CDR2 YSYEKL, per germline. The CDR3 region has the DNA TGCGCCAGCAGCCAAGAGCCCGGACAGGGATGGGTTGAGCAGTACTTC. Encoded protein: CASSQEPGQGWVEQYF.

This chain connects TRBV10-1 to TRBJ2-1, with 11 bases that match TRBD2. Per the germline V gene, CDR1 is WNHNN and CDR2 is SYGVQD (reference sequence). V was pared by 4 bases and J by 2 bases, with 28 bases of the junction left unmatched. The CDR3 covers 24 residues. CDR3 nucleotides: TGCGCCAGCAGTGTTCAGGCTGGGCTCTGGATGGGACTAGCGGTTTTTTGCCCCTACAATGAGCAGTTCTTC. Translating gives CASSVQAGLWMGLAVFCPYNEQFF.